This TCR beta chain emerged from a study of regulatory T cells in long-lasting Graves disease. The time point: newly diagnosed GD, antithyroid drugs for less than 3 months. RNA extracted from PBMCs served as the sequencing template. Per germline, CDR1 SGHNT and CDR2 YENEEA. The V gene end was trimmed by 1 base and the J gene end by 3 bases; junction bases not matched to a gene: 1. CDR3 length equals 16 residues. This clonotype was observed at least ten times. Antigen: not known. Study-wide results and limits: Researchers reported studying only peripheral blood, not thyroid tissue.

iRepertoire HTBI primers and Arm-PCR of CDR3 regions built TCR beta libraries. TCRdb itself ran the multiplex PCR reads through MiXCR, one entry per CDR3 protein. The sample yields 400,000 to 500,000 distinct CDR3 sequences, around 16% seen once. These sequences were also reported in another study, on T cells in Graves' hyperthyroidism and ophthalmopathy.

The specimen was peripheral blood mononuclear cells (PBMCs), collected at new diagnosis, from a patient treated with antithyroid drugs. J is TRBJ2-1 and V is TRBV11-3; the match to TRBD2 covers 12 bases. This receptor was identified in a woman in her thirties or forties with Graves disease. The CDR3 bases are TGTGCCAGCAGCTTAGCTAGCGGGGGGGTCTACAATGAGCAGTTCTTC. Encoded protein: CASSLASGGVYNEQFF.